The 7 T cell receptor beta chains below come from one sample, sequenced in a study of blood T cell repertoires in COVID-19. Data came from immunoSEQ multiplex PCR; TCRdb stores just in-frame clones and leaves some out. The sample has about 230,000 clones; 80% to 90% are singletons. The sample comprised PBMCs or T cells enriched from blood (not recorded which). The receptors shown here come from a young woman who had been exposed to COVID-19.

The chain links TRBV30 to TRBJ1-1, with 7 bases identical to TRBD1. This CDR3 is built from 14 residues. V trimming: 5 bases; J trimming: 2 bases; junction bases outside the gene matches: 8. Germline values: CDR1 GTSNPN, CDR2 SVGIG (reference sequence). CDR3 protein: CAWDDRDLNTEAFF. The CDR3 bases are TGTGCCTGGGACGACAGGGACCTTAACACTGAAGCTTTCTTT.

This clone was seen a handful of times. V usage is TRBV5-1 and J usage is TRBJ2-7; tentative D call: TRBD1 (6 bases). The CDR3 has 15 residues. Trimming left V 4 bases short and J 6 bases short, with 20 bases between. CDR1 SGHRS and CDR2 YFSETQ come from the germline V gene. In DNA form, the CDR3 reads TGCGCCAGCAGCCGCCTAGGGGGAGAGGCCTCCGAGCAGTACTTC. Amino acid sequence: CASSRLGGEASEQYF.

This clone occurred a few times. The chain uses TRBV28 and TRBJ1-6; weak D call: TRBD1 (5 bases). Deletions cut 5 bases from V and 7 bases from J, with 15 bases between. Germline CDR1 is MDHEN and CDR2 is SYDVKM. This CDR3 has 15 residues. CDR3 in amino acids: CASSPVQGSNSPLHF. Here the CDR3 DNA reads TGTGCCAGCAGTCCCGTGCAGGGAAGCAATTCACCCCTCCACTTT.

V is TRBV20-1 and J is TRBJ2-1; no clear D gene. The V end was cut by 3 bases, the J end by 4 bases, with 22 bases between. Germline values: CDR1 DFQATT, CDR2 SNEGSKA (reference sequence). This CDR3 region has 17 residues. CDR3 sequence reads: CSASSEPAVRSYNEQFF. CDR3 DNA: TGCAGTGCTAGTTCAGAGCCCGCGGTGAGGTCATACAATGAGCAGTTCTTC.

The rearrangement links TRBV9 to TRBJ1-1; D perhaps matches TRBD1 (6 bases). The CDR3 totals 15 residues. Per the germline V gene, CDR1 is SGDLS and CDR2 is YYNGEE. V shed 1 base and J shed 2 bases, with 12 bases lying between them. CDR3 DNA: TGTGCCAGCAGCGTACCTCCGGACAGTAACACTGAAGCTTTCTTT. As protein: CASSVPPDSNTEAFF.

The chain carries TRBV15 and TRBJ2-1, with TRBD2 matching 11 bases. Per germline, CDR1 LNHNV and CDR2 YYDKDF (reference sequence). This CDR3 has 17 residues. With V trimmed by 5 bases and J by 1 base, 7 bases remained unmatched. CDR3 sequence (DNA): TGTGCCACCAGCCCTCGACTAGCGGGATTGTCCTACAATGAGCAGTTCTTC. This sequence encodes CATSPRLAGLSYNEQFF. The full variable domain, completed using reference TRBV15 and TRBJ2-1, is DAMVIQNPRYQVTQFGKPVTLSCSQTLNHNVMYWYQQKSSQAPKLLFHYYDKDFNNEADTPDNFQSRRPNTSFCFLDIRSPGLGDTAMYLCATSPRLAGLSYNEQFFGPGTRLTVL.

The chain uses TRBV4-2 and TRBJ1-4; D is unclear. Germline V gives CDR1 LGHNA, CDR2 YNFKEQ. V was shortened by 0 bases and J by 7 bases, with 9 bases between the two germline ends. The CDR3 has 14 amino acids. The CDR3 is CASSQDAVVEKLFF. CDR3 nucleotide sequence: TGTGCCAGCAGCCAAGATGCGGTAGTTGAAAAACTGTTTTTT.